The present T cell receptor beta chain was sequenced within a study of T cells in Graves' hyperthyroidism and ophthalmopathy. This clonotype was detected ten times or more. This CDR3 comprises 17 residues. Trimming took 4 bases from V and 0 from J; bases not matched to a gene: 7. In germline, CDR1 is DFQATT, CDR2 SNEGSKA (reference sequence). Using RNA transcripts as the source, TCR beta CDR3 regions were amplified. The HTBI set primed first-round TCR CDR3 RT-PCR. Each CDR3 protein gets one entry after TCRdb re-called the multiplex PCR reads with MiXCR. The data show roughly 700,000 distinct CDR3 sequences, with 35% seen just once and around 32% held by the top ten. More than 8.5 ml of fresh peripheral blood supplied the PBMCs.

This TCR was sampled from a woman in her 40s with Graves' hyperthyroidism. Sequencing used blood. This rearrangement joins TRBV20-1 to TRBJ2-6, with 9 bases that match TRBD1. The CDR3 DNA follows: TGCAGTGCTACTACAGGGGGCGGGATCTCTGGGGCCAACGTCCTGACTTTC. This sequence encodes CSATTGGGISGANVLTF.